This entry describes one T cell receptor beta chain. Its specificity is not known. This CDR3 comprises 13 residues. The ends were cut back, 5 bases at V and 2 bases at J, with 9 bases in the middle. CDR1 is SGHNT, CDR2 YENEEA, per germline. The protocol was immunoSEQ multiplex PCR, while the TCRdb copy is restricted to in-frame clones and leaves out a portion. The repertoire holds roughly 53,000 clones, with about 81% as singletons. The data were obtained in a study of T cell responses to AZD1222 COVID-19 vaccine. For the study at large: Researchers grouped second doses given at about 4 or about 12 weeks into one pool.

Findings and caveats of the study: Mostly white British, mostly female donors; authors suggested clonal diversity may be underestimated. All repertoire sampling was performed exclusively after the peak T cell response.

The receptor's source is an adult in good health. The rearrangement joins TRBV11-3 to TRBJ1-2; D gene unclear. The input for sequencing was peripheral blood, taken on day 0 of AZD1222 vaccination. The CDR3 nucleotides read TGTGCCAGCAGCACACGACACAACTATGGCTACACCTTC. It is translated as CASSTRHNYGYTF.